The source of this T cell receptor beta chain is a study of CD8+ T cells in alopecia areata. Findings and limits, study-wide: Resident alphabeta T cells of normal skin are also sequenced in scalp samples.

Trimming cost V 4 bases and J 5 bases, with 12 bases left between them. This CDR3 is built from 14 residues. Germline V gene data show CDR1 as SGDLS and CDR2 as YYNGEE. cDNA reverse transcribed from extracted RNA served as the sequencing template. Assay used: immunoSEQ multiplex PCR; TCRdb lists only in-frame clones, some missing. The table records around 150,000 clones, roughly 60% of them present only once. Details on this clone: The antigen is not known.

The V and J genes are TRBV9 and TRBJ2-2; D gene uncertain. Sequencing used CD4+ T cells sorted from blood. The receptor was derived from a human donor in good health. The CDR3 nucleotides read TGTGCCAGCAGCAGTCGGGCGCTTACCGGGGAGCTGTTTTTT. Translation gives CASSSRALTGELFF.